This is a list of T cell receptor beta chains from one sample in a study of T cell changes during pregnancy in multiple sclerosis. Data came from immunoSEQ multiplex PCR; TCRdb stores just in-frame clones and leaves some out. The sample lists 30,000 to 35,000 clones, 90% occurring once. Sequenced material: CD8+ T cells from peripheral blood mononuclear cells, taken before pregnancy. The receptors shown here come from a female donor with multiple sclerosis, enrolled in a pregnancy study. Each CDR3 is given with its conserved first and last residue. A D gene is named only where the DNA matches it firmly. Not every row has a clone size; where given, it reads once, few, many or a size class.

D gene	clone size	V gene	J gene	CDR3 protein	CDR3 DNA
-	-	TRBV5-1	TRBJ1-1	CASSLNRRGGTEAFF	TGCGCCAGCAGCTTGAATAGAAGGGGGGGCACTGAAGCTTTCTTT
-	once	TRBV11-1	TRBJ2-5	CASSLFSAGSLQETQYF	TGTGCCAGCAGCTTATTCTCTGCGGGGAGCCTTCAAGAGACCCAGTACTTC
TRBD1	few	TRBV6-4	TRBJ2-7	CASEDRDSYEQYF	TGTGCCAGCGAGGACAGGGACTCCTACGAGCAGTACTTC
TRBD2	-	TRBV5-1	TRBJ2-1	CASSLGWVAGGYNEQFF	TGCGCCAGCAGCTTGGGTTGGGTAGCGGGAGGGTACAATGAGCAGTTCTTC
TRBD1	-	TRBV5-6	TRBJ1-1	CASRPPGTGTTEAFF	TGTGCCAGCAGACCTCCCGGGACAGGAACTACTGAAGCTTTCTTT
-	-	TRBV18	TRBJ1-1	CASSPSTVNTEAFF	TGTGCCAGCTCACCCTCTACAGTGAACACTGAAGCTTTCTTT
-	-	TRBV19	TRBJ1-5	CASSIEPGTNQPQHF	TGTGCCAGTAGTATAGAGCCAGGGACTAATCAGCCCCAGCATTTT
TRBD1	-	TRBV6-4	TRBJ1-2	CASSDGQGPGYTF	TGTGCCAGCAGTGACGGACAGGGCCCTGGCTACACCTTC
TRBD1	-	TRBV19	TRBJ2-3	CASSIRGIGTGDSDTQYF	TGTGCCAGTAGTATCCGGGGTATTGGCACAGGGGATTCAGATACGCAGTATTTT
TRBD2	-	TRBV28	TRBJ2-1	CASSDIAGGPQNEQFF	TGTGCCAGCAGTGATATAGCGGGAGGGCCGCAAAATGAGCAGTTCTTC
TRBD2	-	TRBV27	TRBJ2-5	CASRARGGYQETQYF	TGTGCCAGCAGAGCCCGGGGAGGGTACCAAGAGACCCAGTACTTC
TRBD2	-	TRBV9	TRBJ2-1	CASSVDGTSGENEQFF	TGTGCCAGCAGCGTAGACGGGACTAGCGGTGAGAATGAGCAGTTCTTC
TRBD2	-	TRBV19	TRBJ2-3	CASSIDPGLATSTDTQYF	TGTGCCAGTAGTATAGACCCTGGACTAGCGACTAGCACAGATACGCAGTATTTT
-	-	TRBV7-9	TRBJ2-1	CASKTQGPDNEQFF	TGTGCCAGCAAAACCCAGGGGCCTGACAATGAGCAGTTCTTC
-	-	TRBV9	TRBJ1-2	CASSVGQQGLYGYTF	TGTGCCAGCAGCGTAGGCCAACAGGGCTTATATGGCTACACCTTC
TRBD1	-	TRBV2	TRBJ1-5	CASSTGGGQPQHF	TGTGCCAGCAGCACAGGGGGAGGACAGCCCCAGCATTTT
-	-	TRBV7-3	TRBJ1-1	CASRHKAGPPGAEAFF	TGTGCCAGCAGACACAAAGCTGGACCCCCAGGGGCTGAAGCTTTCTTT
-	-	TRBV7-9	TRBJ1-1	CASSFQVDMNTEAFF	TGTGCCAGCAGCTTTCAGGTAGACATGAACACTGAAGCTTTCTTT
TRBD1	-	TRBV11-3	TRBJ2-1	CASSSFGGTGHYNEQFF	TGTGCCAGCAGCTCCTTCGGCGGGACAGGTCACTACAATGAGCAGTTCTTC
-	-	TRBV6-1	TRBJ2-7	CASKEQGPYEQYF	TGTGCCAGCAAGGAACAGGGTCCCTACGAGCAGTACTTC
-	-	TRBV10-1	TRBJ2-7	CASSDNYEQYF	TGCGCCAGCAGTGACAACTACGAGCAGTACTTC
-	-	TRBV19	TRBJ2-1	CATKGWLYNEQFF	TGTGCCACGAAGGGGTGGCTATACAATGAGCAGTTCTTC
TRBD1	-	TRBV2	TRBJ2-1	CASQDRGTLYEQFF	TGTGCCAGTCAGGACAGGGGAACTCTATATGAGCAGTTCTTC
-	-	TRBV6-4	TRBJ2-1	CASSARETNEQFF	TGTGCCAGCAGTGCCAGGGAAACCAATGAGCAGTTCTTC
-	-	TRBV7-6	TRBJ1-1	CASSLLQKMNTEAFF	TGTGCCAGCAGCCTCTTACAGAAGATGAACACTGAAGCTTTCTTT
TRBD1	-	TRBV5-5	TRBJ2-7	CASSLGGGAKYF	TGTGCCAGCAGCTTGGGAGGGGGCGCGAAGTACTTC
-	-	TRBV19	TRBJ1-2	CASSYISGQSYGYTF	TGTGCCAGTAGTTACATCTCCGGACAGAGCTATGGCTACACCTTC
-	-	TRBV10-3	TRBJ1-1	CAISGQPDNTEAFF	TGTGCCATCAGTGGACAGCCCGATAACACTGAAGCTTTCTTT
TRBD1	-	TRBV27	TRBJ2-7	CASSVTGGARYEQYF	TGTGCCAGCAGCGTTACAGGGGGTGCCCGCTACGAGCAGTACTTC
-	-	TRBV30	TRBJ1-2	CAWSVSGLGYTF	TGTGCCTGGAGTGTTTCAGGGCTTGGCTACACCTTC
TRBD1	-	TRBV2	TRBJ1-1	CASTRDRETEAFF	TGTGCCAGCACTAGGGACAGGGAGACTGAAGCTTTCTTT
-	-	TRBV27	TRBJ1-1	CASRTGLGTEAFF	TGTGCCAGCAGGACAGGCCTGGGCACTGAAGCTTTCTTT
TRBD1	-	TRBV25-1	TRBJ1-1	CASSSSTGKLEAFF	TGTGCCAGCAGTTCCTCGACAGGGAAGTTGGAAGCTTTCTTT
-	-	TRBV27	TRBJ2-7	CASSPTAGAYEQYF	TGTGCCAGCAGTCCTACCGCGGGGGCATACGAGCAGTACTTC
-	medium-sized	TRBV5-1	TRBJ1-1	CASGERTGTAEAFF	TGCGCCAGCGGAGAACGAACAGGGACGGCTGAAGCTTTCTTT
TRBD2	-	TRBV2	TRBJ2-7	CASSEGYSSGRNEQYF	TGTGCCAGCAGTGAGGGATACTCTAGCGGGAGAAACGAGCAGTACTTC
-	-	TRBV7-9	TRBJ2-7	CASSSSQFDYEQYF	TGTGCCAGCAGCTCCTCACAGTTTGACTACGAGCAGTACTTC
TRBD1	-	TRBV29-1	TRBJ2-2	CSVYTGVTGELFF	TGCAGCGTTTACACAGGGGTCACCGGGGAGCTGTTTTTT
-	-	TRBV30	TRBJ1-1	CAWSLGATTEAFF	TGTGCCTGGAGTCTAGGGGCGACCACTGAAGCTTTCTTT
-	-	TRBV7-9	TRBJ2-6	CASGDSSGANVLTF	TGTGCCAGCGGCGACAGCTCTGGGGCCAACGTCCTGACTTTC
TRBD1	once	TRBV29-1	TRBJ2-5	CSMPGTEFQETQYF	TGCAGCATGCCCGGGACAGAGTTCCAAGAGACCCAGTACTTC
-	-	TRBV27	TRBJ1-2	CASSLSIQSFYGYTF	TGTGCCAGCAGTTTATCGATACAGTCCTTCTATGGCTACACCTTC
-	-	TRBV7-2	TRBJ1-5	CASSLVPGSSNQPQHF	TGTGCCAGCAGCTTAGTTCCGGGTTCTAGCAATCAGCCCCAGCATTTT
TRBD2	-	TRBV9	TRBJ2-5	CASSPGTSDFQETQYF	TGTGCCAGCAGCCCAGGGACTAGCGACTTCCAAGAGACCCAGTACTTC
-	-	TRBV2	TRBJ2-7	CASRQFSYEQYF	TGTGCCAGCAGACAATTCTCCTACGAGCAGTACTTC
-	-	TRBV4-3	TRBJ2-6	CASSQVGGSGANVLTF	TGCGCCAGCAGCCAAGTAGGAGGCTCTGGGGCCAACGTCCTGACTTTC
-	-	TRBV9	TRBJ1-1	CASSVAQGSTEAFF	TGTGCCAGCAGCGTAGCTCAGGGTAGTACTGAAGCTTTCTTT
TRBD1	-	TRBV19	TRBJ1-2	CASSIGPGQGYNYGYTF	TGTGCCAGTAGTATAGGCCCGGGACAGGGGTATAACTATGGCTACACCTTC
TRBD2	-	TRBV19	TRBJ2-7	CATQVGAASGYYEQYF	TGTGCCACCCAAGTAGGAGCGGCTAGCGGGTACTACGAGCAGTACTTC
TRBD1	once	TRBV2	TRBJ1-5	CASSVIDRDNQPQHF	TGTGCCAGCAGTGTAATCGACAGGGACAATCAGCCCCAGCATTTT
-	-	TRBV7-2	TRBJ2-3	CASSLSMDTQYF	TGTGCCAGCAGCTTATCTATGGATACGCAGTATTTT
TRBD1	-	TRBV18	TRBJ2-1	CASSPGTGDNEQFF	TGTGCCAGCTCACCCGGGACAGGGGACAATGAGCAGTTCTTC
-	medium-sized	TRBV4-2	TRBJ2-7	CASSQEGDSSYEQYF	TGTGCCAGCAGCCAAGAGGGGGACTCCTCCTACGAGCAGTACTTC